The clone carrying this T cell receptor beta chain was picked up one time. Cohort allocation depended upon clinical history that participants reported. Authors' processing steps: Amplification of reference gene primers was used by the study to estimate nucleated cell counts. TCRdb's table, derived via immunoSEQ multiplex PCR, lists solely in-frame clones and lacks some. The DNA gave D and trimming, while V, J and clone size come from that table. The sample consists of about 220,000 clones, about nine tenths of them appearing once. This entry comes from a study of blood T cell repertoires in COVID-19. Study context: The samples span acute and convalescent COVID-19 from the United States, Italy and Spain. Sources were T cells, B-cell-depleted T cells, or PBMCs; the material itself was cDNA or gDNA.

This sequence originates from a woman in her thirties who had recovered from COVID-19. The sample consisted of PBMCs or T cells enriched from blood (not recorded which).

CDR3 sequence reads: CASSLTATDTEAFF. CDR3 sequence (DNA): TGCGCCAGCAGCTTGACGGCGACAGACACTGAAGCTTTCTTT. The chain recombines TRBV5-1 with TRBJ1-1, with a weak D call TRBD1 (5 bases). Trimming shortened V by 1 base and J by 3 bases, and 10 bases separated the two germline ends. CDR3 size: 14 residues. Germline loops: CDR1 SGHRS, CDR2 YFSETQ.